This TCR beta chain was sequenced in a study of blood T cell repertoires in COVID-19. Turning to the study itself: PBMCs, B-cell-depleted T cells, or T cells provided the cDNA or gDNA that made up the material.

TCRdb's copy holds only in-frame clones and misses some; the assay was immunoSEQ multiplex PCR. Of 650,000 to 800,000 clones in the sample, 85% to 90% are singletons; the top ten hold about 0.24%. The ends were cut back, 8 bases at V and 14 bases at J, with 25 bases in the middle. The germline CDR1 and CDR2 sequences are MNHEY and SMNVEV (reference sequence). The CDR3 extends over 15 amino acids. The clonotype comes from a woman under 30 with acute or convalescent COVID-19. The specimen was peripheral blood. V usage is TRBV27 and J usage is TRBJ1-6; D is ambiguous. The CDR3 loop reads CASLAPMDRLLALHF. In DNA, the CDR3 is TGTGCCAGCCTCGCTCCAATGGATCGACTTCTAGCCCTCCACTTT.